A selection of T cell receptor beta chains follows, all from one sample in a study of shared T cell receptors in the human thymus. TCRdb keeps only in-frame clones here, not all; method: immunoSEQ multiplex PCR. Here the sample spans under 850,000 clones, around 89% being singletons. These data also featured in a second study, about human thymus T cells.

The sequenced sample consisted of thymocytes. These receptors were collected from a boy less than two years old with a congenital heart defect. Both conserved end residues are trimmed from each CDR3. A D gene is named only where the DNA matches it firmly. Not every row has a clone size; where given, it reads once, few, many or a size class.

J | D | V | size | CDR3
TRBJ2-7 | TRBD2 | TRBV5-1 | - | ASSGGTTGGSGPYSYEQY
- | - | TRBV7-2 | - | ASRRYPLSYEQY
TRBJ1-5 | TRBD1 | TRBV30 | - | AWSHTDRVRQPQH
TRBJ2-3 | TRBD2 | TRBV5-1 | - | ATKIAGIGSDTQY
TRBJ2-7 | TRBD2 | TRBV28 | - | ASSLTASGSHEQY
TRBJ2-7 | - | TRBV7-2 | - | ASSRRGSSYEQY
TRBJ1-3 | TRBD1 | TRBV6-5 | few | ASSQDRGSGNTIY
TRBJ2-2 | TRBD2 | TRBV7-2 | - | ASSLTSGANTGELF
TRBJ2-3 | - | TRBV6-5 | - | ASSSLGRDRGDTQY
TRBJ2-1 | - | TRBV4-3 | - | ASSQDRESSYNEQF
TRBJ2-5 | TRBD1 | TRBV28 | - | ASSLWGTGGRRETQY
TRBJ1-2 | - | TRBV4-1 | - | ASSETGGGHDYGYT
TRBJ2-7 | - | TRBV5-4 | - | ASSPTSRGNDYEQY
TRBJ2-7 | TRBD2 | TRBV4-3 | - | ASSPSWEERELTREQY
TRBJ1-5 | - | TRBV7-8 | - | ASSLVAGVNQPQH
TRBJ2-6 | - | TRBV2 | once | ASSERLARYSGANVLT
TRBJ2-7 | - | TRBV15 | - | ATSAGLTEQY
TRBJ2-7 | TRBD2 | TRBV7-9 | - | ASSWGLARDEQY
TRBJ2-7 | - | TRBV4-3 | - | ASSRDTGFLEQY
TRBJ2-7 | - | TRBV29-1 | - | SVVGERVPYEQY
TRBJ1-2 | - | TRBV28 | few | ASSLQTGGYT
TRBJ2-2 | TRBD2 | TRBV6-6 | - | ASSYLTSGNTGELF
TRBJ2-7 | - | TRBV2 | once | ASSEGGRYEQY
TRBJ1-1 | - | TRBV29-1 | - | SVAGRRGNTEAF
TRBJ2-7 | TRBD1 | TRBV7-9 | once | ASSLTGAWEQY
TRBJ1-2 | - | TRBV7-2 | - | ASSFDRAYGYT
TRBJ2-7 | - | TRBV2 | - | ASGQQIYYEQY
TRBJ2-6 | TRBD2 | TRBV19 | - | ASSTRAGGPNSGANVLT
TRBJ1-1 | - | TRBV4-1 | - | ASSPTWGGDTEAF
TRBJ2-1 | TRBD2 | TRBV5-1 | - | ASSLGVAGGPVSHNEQF
TRBJ2-5 | TRBD1 | TRBV27 | - | ASSSSTGEETQY
TRBJ2-3 | TRBD2 | TRBV6-5 | few | ASSYFGGTDTQY
TRBJ1-2 | TRBD1 | TRBV6-1 | - | ASSGRGDRGVGYGYT
TRBJ2-1 | - | TRBV29-1 | few | SVGGPYNEQF
TRBJ2-7 | - | TRBV19 | - | ASSINSYEQY
TRBJ1-1 | TRBD1 | TRBV25-1 | - | ASTRQGANTEAF
TRBJ1-2 | - | TRBV25-1 | few | ASSSMGGGYT
TRBJ2-2 | TRBD1 | TRBV27 | - | ASSFLRQGSGELF
TRBJ2-3 | TRBD2 | TRBV5-4 | - | ASSWAPSGSDDTQY
TRBJ2-2 | TRBD2 | TRBV15 | - | ATSRVYREGHTGELF
TRBJ2-1 | TRBD2 | TRBV10-3 | - | AISGGLAENEQF
TRBJ2-7 | TRBD1 | TRBV5-6 | once | ASSSGTANAYEQY
TRBJ2-1 | TRBD2 | TRBV2 | - | ASRTPSGRRSNNSYNEQF
TRBJ2-3 | TRBD2 | TRBV9 | - | ASSVGLAGDSDTQY
TRBJ2-1 | - | TRBV6-5 | - | ARRGGQGENEQF
TRBJ1-1 | - | TRBV10-2 | - | ASSETGGNTEAF
TRBJ1-2 | - | TRBV19 | - | ASLRGSNYGYT
TRBJ1-1 | - | TRBV27 | - | ASSLYLGQGAF
TRBJ2-7 | - | TRBV27 | - | ASSFGFGSYEQY
TRBJ1-1 | - | TRBV11-3 | - | ASSSAGGSNTEAF
TRBJ2-5 | TRBD2 | TRBV6-1 | - | ASSEGDVGRGGETQY
TRBJ1-2 | TRBD1 | TRBV19 | - | ASRDRGRGGYT
TRBJ2-3 | - | TRBV27 | - | ASIRSPSGDTQY